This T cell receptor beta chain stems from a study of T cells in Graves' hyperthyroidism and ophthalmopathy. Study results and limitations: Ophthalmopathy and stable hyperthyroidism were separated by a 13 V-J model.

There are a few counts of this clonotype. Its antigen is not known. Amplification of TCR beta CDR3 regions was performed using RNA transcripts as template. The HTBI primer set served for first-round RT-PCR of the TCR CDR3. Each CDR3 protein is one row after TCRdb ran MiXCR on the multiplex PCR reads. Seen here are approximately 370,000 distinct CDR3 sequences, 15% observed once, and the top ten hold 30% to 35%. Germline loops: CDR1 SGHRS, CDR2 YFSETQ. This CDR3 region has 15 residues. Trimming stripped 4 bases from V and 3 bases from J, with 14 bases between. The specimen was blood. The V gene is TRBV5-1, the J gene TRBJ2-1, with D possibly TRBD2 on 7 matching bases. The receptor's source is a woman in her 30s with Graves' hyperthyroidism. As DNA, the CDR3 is TGCGCCAGCAGCCCAAGGGGGGGTTTCTACAATGAGCAGTTCTTC. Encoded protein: CASSPRGGFYNEQFF.